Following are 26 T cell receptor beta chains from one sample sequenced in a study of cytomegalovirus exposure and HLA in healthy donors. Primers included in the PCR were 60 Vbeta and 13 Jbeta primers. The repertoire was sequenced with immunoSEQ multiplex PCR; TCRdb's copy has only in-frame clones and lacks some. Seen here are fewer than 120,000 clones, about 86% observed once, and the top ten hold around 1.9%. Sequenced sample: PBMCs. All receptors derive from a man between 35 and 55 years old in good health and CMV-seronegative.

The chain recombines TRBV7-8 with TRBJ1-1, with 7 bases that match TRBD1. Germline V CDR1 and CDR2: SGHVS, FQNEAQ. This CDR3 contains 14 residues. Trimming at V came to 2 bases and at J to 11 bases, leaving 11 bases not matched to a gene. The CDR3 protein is CASSLKWRDREAFF. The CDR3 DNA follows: TGTGCCAGCAGCTTAAAATGGCGAGACAGGGAGGCTTTCTTT.

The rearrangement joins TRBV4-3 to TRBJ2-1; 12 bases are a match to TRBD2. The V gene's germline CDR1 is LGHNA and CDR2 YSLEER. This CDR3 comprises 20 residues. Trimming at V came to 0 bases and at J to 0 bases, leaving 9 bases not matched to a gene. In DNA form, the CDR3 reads TGCGCCAGCAGCCAAGAGTCTAGCGGGGGGGCGATAAGCTCCTACAATGAGCAGTTCTTC. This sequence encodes CASSQESSGGAISSYNEQFF.

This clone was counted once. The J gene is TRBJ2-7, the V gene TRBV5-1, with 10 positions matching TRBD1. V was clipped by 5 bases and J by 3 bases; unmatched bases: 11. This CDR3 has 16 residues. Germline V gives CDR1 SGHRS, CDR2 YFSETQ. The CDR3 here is CASSLGTGATSYEQYF. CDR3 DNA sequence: TGCGCCAGCAGTCTAGGGACAGGGGCAACCAGCTACGAGCAGTACTTC. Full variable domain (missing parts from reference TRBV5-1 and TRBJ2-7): KAGVTQTPRYLIKTRGQQVTLSCSPISGHRSVSWYQQTPGQGLQFLFEYFSETQRNKGNFPGRFSGRQFSNSRSEMNVSTLELGDSALYLCASSLGTGATSYEQYFGPGTRLTVT.

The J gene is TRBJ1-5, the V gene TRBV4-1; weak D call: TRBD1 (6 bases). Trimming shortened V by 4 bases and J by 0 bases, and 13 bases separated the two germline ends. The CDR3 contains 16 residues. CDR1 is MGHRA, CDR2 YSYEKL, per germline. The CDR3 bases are TGCGCCAGCAGCCCCACAGGGACCTATAGCAATCAGCCCCAGCATTTT. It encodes CASSPTGTYSNQPQHF.

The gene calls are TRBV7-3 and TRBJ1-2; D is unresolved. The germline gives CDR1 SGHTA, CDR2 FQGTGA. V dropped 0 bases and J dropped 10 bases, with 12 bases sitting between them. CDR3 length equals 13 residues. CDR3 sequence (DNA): TGTGCCAGCAGCTTAACGGGAGCTAGGGACTACACCTTC. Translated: CASSLTGARDYTF.

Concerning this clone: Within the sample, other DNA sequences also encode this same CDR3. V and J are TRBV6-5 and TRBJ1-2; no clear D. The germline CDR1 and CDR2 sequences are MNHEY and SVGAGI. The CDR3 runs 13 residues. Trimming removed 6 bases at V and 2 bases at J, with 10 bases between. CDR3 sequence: CASRTGINYGYTF. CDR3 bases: TGTGCCAGCAGAACCGGGATCAACTATGGCTACACCTTC.

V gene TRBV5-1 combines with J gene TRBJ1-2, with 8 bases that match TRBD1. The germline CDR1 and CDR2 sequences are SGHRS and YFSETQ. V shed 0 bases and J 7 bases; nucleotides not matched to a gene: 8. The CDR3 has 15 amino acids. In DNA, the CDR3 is TGCGCCAGCAGCTTGGGATCAGGGGGCGAGGCTGGCTACACCTTC. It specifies CASSLGSGGEAGYTF.

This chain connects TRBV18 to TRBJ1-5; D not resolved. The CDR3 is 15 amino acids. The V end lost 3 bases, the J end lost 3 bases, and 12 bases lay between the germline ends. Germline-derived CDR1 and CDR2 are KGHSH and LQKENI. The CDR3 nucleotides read TGTGCCAGCTCACCCTTGGGAGGGTCCAATCAGCCCCAGCATTTT. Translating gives CASSPLGGSNQPQHF.

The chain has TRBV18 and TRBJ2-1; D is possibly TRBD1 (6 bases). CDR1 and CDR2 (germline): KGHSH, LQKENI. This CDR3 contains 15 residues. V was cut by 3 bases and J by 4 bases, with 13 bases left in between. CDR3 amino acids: CASSPIETGYNEQFF. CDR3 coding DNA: TGTGCCAGCTCACCGATCGAGACAGGTTACAATGAGCAGTTCTTC.

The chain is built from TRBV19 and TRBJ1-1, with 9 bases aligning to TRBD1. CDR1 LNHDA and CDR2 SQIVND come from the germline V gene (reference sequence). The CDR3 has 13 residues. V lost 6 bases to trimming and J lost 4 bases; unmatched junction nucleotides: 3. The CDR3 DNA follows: TGTGCCAGTAGGACAGGGGGAGGCACTGAAGCTTTCTTT. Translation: CASRTGGGTEAFF.

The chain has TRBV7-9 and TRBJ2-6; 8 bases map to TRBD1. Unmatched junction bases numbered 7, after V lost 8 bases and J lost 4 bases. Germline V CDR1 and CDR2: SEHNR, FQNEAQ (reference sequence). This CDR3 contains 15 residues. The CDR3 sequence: CASAGQGLGANVLTF. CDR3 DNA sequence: TGTGCCAGCGCCGGACAGGGCCTAGGGGCCAACGTCCTGACTTTC.

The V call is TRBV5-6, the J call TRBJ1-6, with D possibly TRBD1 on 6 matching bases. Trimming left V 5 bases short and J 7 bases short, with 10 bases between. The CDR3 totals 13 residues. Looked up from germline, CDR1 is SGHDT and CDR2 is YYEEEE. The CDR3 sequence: CASSPGVNSPLHF. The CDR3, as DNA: TGTGCCAGCAGTCCAGGGGTGAATTCACCCCTCCACTTT.

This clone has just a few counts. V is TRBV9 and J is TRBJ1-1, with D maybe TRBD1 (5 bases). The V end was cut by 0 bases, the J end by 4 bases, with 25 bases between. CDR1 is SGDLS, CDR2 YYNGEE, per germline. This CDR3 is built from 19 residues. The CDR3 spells CASSVAAGRGVPVGTEAFF. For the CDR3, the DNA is TGTGCCAGCAGCGTAGCTGCGGGGCGTGGGGTACCGGTGGGCACTGAAGCTTTCTTT.

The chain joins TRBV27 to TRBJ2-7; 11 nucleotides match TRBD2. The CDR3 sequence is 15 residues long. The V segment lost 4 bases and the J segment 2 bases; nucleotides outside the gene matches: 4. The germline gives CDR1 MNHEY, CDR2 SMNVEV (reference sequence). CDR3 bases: TGTGCCAGCAGTTCCGGGGGACTAGCGGCCTACGAGCAGTACTTC. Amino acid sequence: CASSSGGLAAYEQYF.

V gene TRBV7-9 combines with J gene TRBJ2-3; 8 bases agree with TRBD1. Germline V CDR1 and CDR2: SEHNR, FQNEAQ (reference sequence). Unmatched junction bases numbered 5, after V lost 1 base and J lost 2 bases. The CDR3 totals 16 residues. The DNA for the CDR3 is TGTGCCAGCAGCTTAGTTACAGGGGGAAACACAGATACGCAGTATTTT. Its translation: CASSLVTGGNTDTQYF.

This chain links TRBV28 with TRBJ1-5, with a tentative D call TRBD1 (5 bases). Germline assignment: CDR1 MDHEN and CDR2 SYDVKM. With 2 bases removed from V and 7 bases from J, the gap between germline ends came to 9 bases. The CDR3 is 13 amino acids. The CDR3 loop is CASSLPGDQPQHF. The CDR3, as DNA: TGTGCCAGCAGTTTACCGGGGGACCAGCCCCAGCATTTT.

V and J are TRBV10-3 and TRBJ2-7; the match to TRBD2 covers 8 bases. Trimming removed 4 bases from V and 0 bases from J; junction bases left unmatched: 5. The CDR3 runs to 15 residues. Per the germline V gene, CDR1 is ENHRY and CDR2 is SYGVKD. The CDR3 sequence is CAISANSGASYEQYF. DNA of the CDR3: TGTGCCATCAGTGCTAATAGCGGGGCCTCCTACGAGCAGTACTTC.

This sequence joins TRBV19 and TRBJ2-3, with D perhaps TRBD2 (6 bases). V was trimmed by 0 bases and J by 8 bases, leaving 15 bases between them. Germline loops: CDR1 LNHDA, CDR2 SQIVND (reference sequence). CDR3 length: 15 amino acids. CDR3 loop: CASSIDLTTSGTQYF. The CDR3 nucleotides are TGTGCCAGTAGTATAGACTTAACGACTAGTGGTACGCAGTATTTT. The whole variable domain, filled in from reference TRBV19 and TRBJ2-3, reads DGGITQSPKYLFRKEGQNVTLSCEQNLNHDAMYWYRQDPGQGLRLIYYSQIVNDFQKGDIAEGYSVSREKKESFPLTVTSAQKNPTAFYLCASSIDLTTSGTQYFGPGTRLTVL.

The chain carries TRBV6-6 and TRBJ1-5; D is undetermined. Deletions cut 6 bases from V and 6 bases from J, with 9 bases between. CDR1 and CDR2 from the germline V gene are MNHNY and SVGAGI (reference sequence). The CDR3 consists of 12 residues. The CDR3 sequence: CASSPLSQPQHF. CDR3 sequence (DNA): TGTGCCAGCAGCCCCCTGAGTCAGCCCCAGCATTTT.

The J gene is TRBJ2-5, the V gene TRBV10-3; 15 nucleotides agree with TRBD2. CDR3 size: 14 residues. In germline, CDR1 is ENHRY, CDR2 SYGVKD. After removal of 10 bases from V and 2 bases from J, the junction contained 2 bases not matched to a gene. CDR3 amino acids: CATGTSGGQETQYF. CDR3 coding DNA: TGTGCCACCGGGACTAGCGGGGGGCAAGAGACCCAGTACTTC.

The CDR3 bases are TGTGCCAGCAGCCGCCGGGCCCAGGGAGAGACCCAGTACTTC. This translates into CASSRRAQGETQYF. The chain has TRBV5-4 and TRBJ2-5, with TRBD1 as a possible D gene (5 bases). The germline V gene encodes CDR1 SGHNT and CDR2 YYREEE (reference sequence). V was shortened by 4 bases and J by 4 bases, with 14 bases between the two germline ends. The CDR3 sequence is 14 residues long.

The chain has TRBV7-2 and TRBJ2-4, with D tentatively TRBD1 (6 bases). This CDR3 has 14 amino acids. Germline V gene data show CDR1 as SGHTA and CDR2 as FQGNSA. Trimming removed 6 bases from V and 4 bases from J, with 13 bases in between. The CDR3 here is CASSLGQGKNIQYF. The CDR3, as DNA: TGTGCCAGCAGTCTGGGGCAGGGGAAAAACATTCAGTACTTC. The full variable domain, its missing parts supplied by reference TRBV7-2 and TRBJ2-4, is GAGVSQSPSNKVTEKGKDVELRCDPISGHTALYWYRQSLGQGLEFLIYFQGNSAPDKSGLPSDRFSAERTGGSVSTLTIQRTQQEDSAVYLCASSLGQGKNIQYFGAGTRLSVL.

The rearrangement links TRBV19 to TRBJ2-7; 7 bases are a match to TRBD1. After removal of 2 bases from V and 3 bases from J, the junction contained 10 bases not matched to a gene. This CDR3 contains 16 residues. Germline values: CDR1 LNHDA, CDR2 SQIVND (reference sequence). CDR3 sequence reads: CASSIRTGVLDYEQYF. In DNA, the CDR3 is TGTGCCAGTAGTATAAGGACAGGAGTTCTGGACTACGAGCAGTACTTC. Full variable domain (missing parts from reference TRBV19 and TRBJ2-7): DGGITQSPKYLFRKEGQNVTLSCEQNLNHDAMYWYRQDPGQGLRLIYYSQIVNDFQKGDIAEGYSVSREKKESFPLTVTSAQKNPTAFYLCASSIRTGVLDYEQYFGPGTRLTVT.

The CDR3 sequence: CASVTSGTGELFF. The CDR3 coding sequence is TGTGCCAGCGTGACTAGCGGCACCGGGGAGCTGTTTTTT. The V call is TRBV2, the J call TRBJ2-2, with 9 bases identical to TRBD2. The germline V gene encodes CDR1 SNHLY and CDR2 FYNNEI. CDR3 size: 13 residues. V trimming: 8 bases; J trimming: 4 bases; junction bases outside the gene matches: 2.

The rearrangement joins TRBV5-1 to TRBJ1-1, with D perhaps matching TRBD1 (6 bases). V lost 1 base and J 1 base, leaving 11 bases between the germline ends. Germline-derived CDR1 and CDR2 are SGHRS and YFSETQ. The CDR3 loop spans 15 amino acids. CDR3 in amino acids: CASSLRSGANTEAFF. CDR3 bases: TGCGCCAGCAGCTTGAGGTCAGGGGCGAACACTGAAGCTTTCTTT.

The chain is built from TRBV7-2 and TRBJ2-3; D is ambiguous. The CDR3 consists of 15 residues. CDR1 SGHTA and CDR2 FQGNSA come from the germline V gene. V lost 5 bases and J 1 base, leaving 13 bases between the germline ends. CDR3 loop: CASSPHRTGTDTQYF. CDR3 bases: TGTGCCAGCAGCCCGCATCGAACTGGCACAGATACGCAGTATTTT.